This T cell receptor beta chain was sequenced for a study of blood T cells in healthy people across ages. A second about 7 to 11 cycle PCR used barcoded and J-beta primers. TCRdb reprocessed the 5' RACE reads with MiXCR, giving one entry per CDR3 protein. In the table there are about 730,000 distinct CDR3 sequences, more than 40% of which are singletons. As concerns this clonotype: The antigen is not known. Possible read error: a much larger clone is one base away.

Between the trimmed V and J ends, which lost 2 bases and 10 bases, there was a span of 10 bases. The CDR3 consists of 12 residues. Germline V gives CDR1 SGHRS, CDR2 YFSETQ. Study-level results: The percentage of naive T cells correlated strongly with TCR beta diversity. Older age went with lower TCR beta diversity per million T cells, in a roughly linear way. The CMV status of each donor remained undetermined, and this could have confounded shifts in expanded clonotypes.

The sequenced material came from blood. The J gene is TRBJ2-1, the V gene TRBV5-1; D not certain. This TCR derives from a woman aged 55-75 years in good health. The CDR3 bases are TGCGCCAGCAGCTTAGGGCGGTACGAGCAGTTCTTC. It translates to CASSLGRYEQFF.